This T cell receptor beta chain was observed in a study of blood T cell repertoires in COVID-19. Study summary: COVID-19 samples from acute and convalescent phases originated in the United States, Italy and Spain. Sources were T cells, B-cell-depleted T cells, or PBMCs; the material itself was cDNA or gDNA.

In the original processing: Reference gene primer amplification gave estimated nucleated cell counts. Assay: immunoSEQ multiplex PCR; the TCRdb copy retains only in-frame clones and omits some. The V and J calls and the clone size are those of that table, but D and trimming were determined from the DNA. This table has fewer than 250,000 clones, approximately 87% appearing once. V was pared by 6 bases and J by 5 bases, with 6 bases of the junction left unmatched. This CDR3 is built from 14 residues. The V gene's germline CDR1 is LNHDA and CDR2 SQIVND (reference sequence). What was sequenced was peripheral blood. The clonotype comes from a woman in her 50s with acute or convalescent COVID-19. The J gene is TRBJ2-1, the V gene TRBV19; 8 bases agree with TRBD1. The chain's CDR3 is CASSLTGGNNEQFF. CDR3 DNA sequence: TGTGCCAGTAGCCTAACAGGGGGTAACAATGAGCAGTTCTTC. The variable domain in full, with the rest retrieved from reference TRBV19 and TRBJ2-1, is DGGITQSPKYLFRKEGQNVTLSCEQNLNHDAMYWYRQDPGQGLRLIYYSQIVNDFQKGDIAEGYSVSREKKESFPLTVTSAQKNPTAFYLCASSLTGGNNEQFFGPGTRLTVL.